This TCR beta chain was sequenced in a study of neurological immune-mediated disorders (dated by TCRdb to about 2019). As for the study more broadly: Peripheral blood TCR-beta repertoires from patients with HTLV-I-associated myelopathy (HAM/TSP), patients with multiple sclerosis, and healthy controls were compared in the study using UMI-based sequencing. The 90 to 120 TCR-beta libraries covered PBMC samples along with longitudinal samples, technical triplicates, and paired sorted CD4+ and CD8+ T-cell subsets. Of the approximately 68 subjects in the cohort, approximately 15 were HAM/TSP patients, roughly 34 were multiple sclerosis patients, and about 20 were healthy controls.

cDNA was synthesized by template-switch 5'RACE using a primer with a 10-nucleotide random unique molecular identifier that tagged each TCR transcript. Every sequencing run covered 15-18 subjects and yielded more than 170 million TCR-beta sequences. The RNeasy kit was used to extract total RNA. TCR-beta VDJ regions were amplified with primers for the TCR constant region and the 5'RACE anchor, using the KAPA Real-time Library Amplification kit. A first PCR added sample indexes and Illumina adaptors, after which a second PCR increased the library yield. After purification with Ampure beads, the TCR product of roughly 650 bp was size-selected on a 2% E-gel SizeSelection system. Before pooling, library quality was checked on a Bioanalyzer, concentration was measured with Qubit, and libraries were quantified with the Kapa Library Quantification kit. An Illumina HiSeq 2500 was used to sequence the libraries paired-end at 2 x 150 bp. To increase sequence diversity, roughly 24-31% phiX was spiked into each library pool. As for how the authors treated the data: The UMI-based MiGEC pipeline processed quality-filtered reads and removed over 80% of raw TCR sequences during error correction. IMGT germline references were used for aligning VDJ genes, and each clonotype was defined as a unique CDR3 amino acid sequence together with its V-J genes. Clonal expansion, Shannon diversity and CDR3 relatedness (CalcPairwiseDistances, ClusterSamples) were evaluated with VDJtools, and phylogenetic trees were built with CLCbio workbench. Using coefficient-of-variation modelling across technical triplicates, the study counted a clone as expanded if it had at least 8 unique UMIs. TCRdb reanalyzed the raw reads on its own, using fastp at Q25 for trimming and MiXCR for clone calling, and kept in-frame beta chains. Each entry merges the rows of one CDR3 protein and shows their most common DNA and genes. TCRdb, rather than the study authors, made the V and J calls. The sample profile shows 75,000 to 95,000 distinct CDR3 sequences; roughly 15% of them were found once. The ten largest clones capture 15% to 17% of the sample.

The healthy controls were volunteers from blood banks in Maryland, USA. Unsorted PBMC libraries were generated from 2 million PBMCs stored in RNAlater at -80 °C until RNA extraction. Peripheral blood was subjected to Ficoll-Hypaque density gradient centrifugation to isolate PBMCs, which were then cryopreserved in liquid nitrogen. Including cysteine and phenylalanine, the CDR3 has 13 amino acids. Only CDR3 DNA is held: 39 bases, read in frame from base 1. V lost 1 base and J lost 1 base; the stretch between them is 4 bases long. CDR1 and CDR2 are read off the germline V gene as MNHEY and SVGAGI. General conclusions and limits of the study: No identical CDR3 amino acid sequences were shared among expanded clones across subjects, suggesting private TCR-beta repertoires in all groups. TCR clonal expansion was greatest in HAM/TSP patients and smallest in MS patients, who ranked below even healthy controls.

In its sample, this clonotype was seen many times. Its specific antigen is unknown. Per-nucleotide qualities are absent, and no much larger clonotype sits a single base away. The source of this sequence is a woman aged 40 to 50 in good health. The sequenced sample consisted of PBMCs. Here the chain combines TRBV6-5 and TRBJ1-1; there is no confident call for the D gene. Here is the DNA: TGTGCCAGCAGTTACTTTCCGAACACTGAAGCTTTCTTT. Translation gives CASSYFPNTEAFF.